This TCR beta chain stems from a study of shared clonotypes between healthy human individuals. General study findings and limits: The study found about 5% of naive CD4 clonotypes shared across four donors. An anticipated effect of sequencing depth on clonotype sharing among donors was recognized. Against clonotypes common to all four donors, non-shared ones had lower generation probabilities.

This CDR3 is built from 15 residues. V was pared by 0 bases and J by 6 bases, with 6 bases of the junction left unmatched. Germline CDR1 reads SGHVS; CDR2 reads FNYEAQ. Note on this clone: The antigen remains undetermined.

Genomic DNA (from each subset) was split evenly across several immunoSEQ plates. Method: immunoSEQ multiplex PCR; TCRdb's copy keeps in-frame clones and lacks some. The sample includes about 2 million clones, 85% to 95% of them seen just once. The source of this sequence is a man between 18 and 35 years old in good health. This chain joins TRBV7-6 and TRBJ2-7, with 9 bases lining up with TRBD1. The specimen sequenced was naive CD4+ T cells sorted from blood. This sample's subset: CD45RA+ positively selected. The CDR3 DNA reads as TGTGCCAGCAGCTTAGCGGGACAGGGTTTGGGCGAGCAGTACTTC. Translating gives CASSLAGQGLGEQYF.